This T cell receptor beta chain was retrieved from a study of post-analysis software for immune sequencing data. For the study at large: The patients showed relapsing-remitting, secondary progressive and progressive-relapsing multiple sclerosis courses.

The germline V gene encodes CDR1 MNHNY and CDR2 SVGAGI (reference sequence). The V end lost 6 bases, the J end lost 0 bases, and 15 bases lay between the germline ends. The CDR3 is 16 residues long. Details on this clonotype: Its matching antigen is unknown.

Findings and caveats of the study: F-measure co-clustering was strong for batch-matched samples. Patients used roughly five TRBV segments, including TRBV5-6, TRBV5-1 and TRBV20-1, more often than controls.

Incorporated into the TCR beta cDNA libraries were unique molecular identifiers, which served to reduce PCR and sequencing biases. Input of about 0.9 to 10 million T cells yielded a few hundred thousand cDNA molecules. TCRdb reprocessed the PCR reads via MiXCR and lists one record per CDR3 protein. The sample contains over 700,000 distinct CDR3 sequences, 30% of which appear only once. The receptor comes from a girl aged 10-17 years with multiple sclerosis. The V and J genes are TRBV6-6 and TRBJ1-5; weak D call: TRBD1 (5 bases). The sample was blood. The DNA for the CDR3 is TGTGCCAGCAGCTACGGGGCAGGGAATAGCAATCAGCCCCAGCATTTT. Amino acid sequence: CASSYGAGNSNQPQHF.